Listed here are 3 T cell receptor beta chains from one sample, sequenced in a study of CD8 T cells in ankylosing spondylitis. TCRdb re-called the 5' RACE reads with MiXCR, one entry per CDR3 protein. The table records 240,000 or so distinct CDR3 sequences, around 10% of them present only once. The sequenced sample consisted of blood, either unsorted or a sorted T cell fraction (not recorded which). The receptor source for this set is a male donor with ankylosing spondylitis or in good health (not recorded which).

This clonotype was counted at least ten times. The chain is built from TRBV5-1 and TRBJ2-1; TRBD2 aligns across 14 bases. The CDR3 spans 15 residues. CDR1 and CDR2 from the germline V gene are SGHRS and YFSETQ. Trimming at V came to 3 bases and at J to 8 bases, leaving 4 bases not matched to a gene. CDR3 nucleotides: TGCGCCAGCAGCTGGGGGACTAGCGGGAGTGATGAGCAGTTCTTC. Protein sequence: CASSWGTSGSDEQFF.

This clonotype was detected only a few times. The chain has TRBV5-1 and TRBJ1-1; the D is unclear. Germline CDR1 SGHRS, CDR2 YFSETQ. There are 11 residues in the CDR3. V lost 4 bases to trimming and J lost 7 bases, with 8 bases between them. CDR3 region: CASSVGGEAFF. CDR3 DNA: TGCGCCAGCAGCGTCGGAGGTGAAGCTTTCTTT.

The chain couples TRBV5-6 to TRBJ2-1; D may be TRBD1 or TRBD2 (5 bases each). Germline assignment: CDR1 SGHDT and CDR2 YYEEEE. The ends were cut back, 3 bases at V and 6 bases at J, with 16 bases in the middle. This CDR3 has 15 residues. CDR3 protein: CASSSVGTPPNEQFF. The CDR3 nucleotides are TGTGCCAGCAGCTCGGTGGGGACCCCCCCCAATGAGCAGTTCTTC.